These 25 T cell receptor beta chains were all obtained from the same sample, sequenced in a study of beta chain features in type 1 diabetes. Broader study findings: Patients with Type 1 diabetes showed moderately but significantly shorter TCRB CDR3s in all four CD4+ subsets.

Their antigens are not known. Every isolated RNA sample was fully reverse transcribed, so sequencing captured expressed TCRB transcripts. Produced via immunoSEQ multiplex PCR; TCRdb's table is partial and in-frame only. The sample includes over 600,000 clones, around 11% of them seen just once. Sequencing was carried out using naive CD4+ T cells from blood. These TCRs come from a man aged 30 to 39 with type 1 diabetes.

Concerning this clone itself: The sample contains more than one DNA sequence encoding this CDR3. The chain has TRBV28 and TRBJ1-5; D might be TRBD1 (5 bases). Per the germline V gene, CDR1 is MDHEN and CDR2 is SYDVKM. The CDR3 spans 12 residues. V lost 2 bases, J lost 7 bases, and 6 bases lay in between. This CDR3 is CASSLKGQPQHF. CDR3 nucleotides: TGTGCCAGCAGTTTAAAGGGGCAGCCCCAGCATTTT.

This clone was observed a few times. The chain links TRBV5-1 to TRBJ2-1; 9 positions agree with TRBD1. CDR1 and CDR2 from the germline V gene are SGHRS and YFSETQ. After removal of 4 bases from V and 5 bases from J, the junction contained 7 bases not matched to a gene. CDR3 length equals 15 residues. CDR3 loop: CASSLMGQGNNEQFF. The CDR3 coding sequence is TGCGCCAGCAGCCTGATGGGACAGGGAAACAATGAGCAGTTCTTC.

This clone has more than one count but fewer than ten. The CDR3: CASSPTGGRIEQYF. The CDR3 DNA reads TGTGCCAGCAGCCCGACAGGGGGCCGGATCGAGCAGTACTTC. The chain links TRBV27 to TRBJ2-7, with 10 positions matching TRBD1. The V gene end was trimmed by 6 bases and the J gene end by 6 bases; junction bases not matched to a gene: 8. The CDR3 has 14 residues. The V gene's germline CDR1 is MNHEY and CDR2 SMNVEV (reference sequence).

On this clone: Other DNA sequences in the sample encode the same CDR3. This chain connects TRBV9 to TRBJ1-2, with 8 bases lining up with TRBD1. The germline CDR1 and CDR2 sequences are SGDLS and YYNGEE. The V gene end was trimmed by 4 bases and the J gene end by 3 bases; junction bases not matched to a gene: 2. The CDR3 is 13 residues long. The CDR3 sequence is CASSPQGDYGYTF. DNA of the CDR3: TGTGCCAGCAGCCCACAGGGGGACTATGGCTACACCTTC.

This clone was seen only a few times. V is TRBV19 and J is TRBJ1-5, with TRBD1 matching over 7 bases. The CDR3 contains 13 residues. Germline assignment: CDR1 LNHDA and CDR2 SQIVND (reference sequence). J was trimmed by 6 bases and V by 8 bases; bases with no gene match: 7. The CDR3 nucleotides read TGTGCCAGTGGGAAGGGGGCAAGTCAGCCCCAGCATTTT. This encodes CASGKGASQPQHF.

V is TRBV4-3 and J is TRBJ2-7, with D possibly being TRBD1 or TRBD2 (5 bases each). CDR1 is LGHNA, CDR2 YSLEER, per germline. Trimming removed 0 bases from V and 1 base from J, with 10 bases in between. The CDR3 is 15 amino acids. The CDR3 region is CASSQDVRESYEQYF. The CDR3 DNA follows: TGCGCCAGCAGCCAAGATGTCAGGGAGTCCTACGAGCAGTACTTC.

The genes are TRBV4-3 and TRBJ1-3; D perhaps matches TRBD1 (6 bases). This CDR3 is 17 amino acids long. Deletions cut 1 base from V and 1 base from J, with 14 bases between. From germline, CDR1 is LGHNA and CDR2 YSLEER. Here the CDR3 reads CASSQVLVRGSGNTIYF. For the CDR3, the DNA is TGCGCCAGCAGCCAAGTTCTAGTCAGGGGTTCTGGAAACACCATATATTTT.

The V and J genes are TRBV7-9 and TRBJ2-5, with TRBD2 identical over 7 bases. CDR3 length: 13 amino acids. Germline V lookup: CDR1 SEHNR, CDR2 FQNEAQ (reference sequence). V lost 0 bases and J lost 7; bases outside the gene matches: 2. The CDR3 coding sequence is TGTGCCAGCAGCTTAGCGGGAGGGCGGACCCAGTACTTC. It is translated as CASSLAGGRTQYF.

CDR3 protein: CASRGLSDTGELFF. In DNA, the CDR3 is TGTGCCAGTAGAGGCCTGTCGGACACCGGGGAGCTGTTTTTT. J is TRBJ2-2 and V is TRBV19; D gene uncertain. V was pared by 6 bases and J by 3 bases, with 11 bases between. Germline CDR1 LNHDA, CDR2 SQIVND (reference sequence). CDR3 length equals 14 residues.

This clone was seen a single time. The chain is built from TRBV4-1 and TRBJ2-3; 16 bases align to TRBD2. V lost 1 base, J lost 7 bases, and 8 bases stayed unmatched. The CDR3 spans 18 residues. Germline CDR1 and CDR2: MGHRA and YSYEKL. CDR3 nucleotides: TGCGCCAGCAGCCAAGTCTTCGGGACTAGCGGGGGGGTGTATACGCAGTATTTT. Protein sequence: CASSQVFGTSGGVYTQYF.

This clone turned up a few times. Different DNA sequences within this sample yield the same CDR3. DNA for the CDR3: TGTGCCAGCAGCTCCGGGACTTACGAGCAGTACTTC. This gives the protein CASSSGTYEQYF. This chain connects TRBV7-9 to TRBJ2-7; TRBD2 is a possible D gene (6 bases). Looked up from germline, CDR1 is SEHNR and CDR2 is FQNEAQ (reference sequence). V shed 4 bases and J shed 4 bases, with 8 bases lying between them. The CDR3 loop spans 12 amino acids. Looking up the rest from reference TRBV7-9 and TRBJ2-7 gives the full variable domain: DTGVSQNPRHKITKRGQNVTFRCDPISEHNRLYWYRQTLGQGPEFLTYFQNEAQLEKSRLLSDRFSAERPKGSFSTLEIQRTEQGDSAMYLCASSSGTYEQYFGPGTRLTVT.

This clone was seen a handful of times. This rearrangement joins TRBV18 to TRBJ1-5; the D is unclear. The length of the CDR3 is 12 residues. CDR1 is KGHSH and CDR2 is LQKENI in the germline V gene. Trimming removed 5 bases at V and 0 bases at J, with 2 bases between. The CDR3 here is CASSASNQPQHF. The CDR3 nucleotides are TGTGCCAGCTCAGCTAGCAATCAGCCCCAGCATTTT.

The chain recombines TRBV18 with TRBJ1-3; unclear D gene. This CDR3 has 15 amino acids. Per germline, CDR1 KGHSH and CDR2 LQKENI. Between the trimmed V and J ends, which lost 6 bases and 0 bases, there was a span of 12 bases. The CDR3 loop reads CASSRDGNSGNTIYF. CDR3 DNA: TGTGCCAGCTCCCGGGATGGCAACTCTGGAAACACCATATATTTT.

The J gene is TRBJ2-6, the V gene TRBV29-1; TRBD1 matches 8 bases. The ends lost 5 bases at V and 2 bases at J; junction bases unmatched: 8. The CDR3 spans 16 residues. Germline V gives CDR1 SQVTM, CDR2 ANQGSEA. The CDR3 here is CSVTGTGAAGANVLTF. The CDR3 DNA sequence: TGCAGCGTTACCGGGACAGGCGCTGCTGGGGCCAACGTCCTGACTTTC. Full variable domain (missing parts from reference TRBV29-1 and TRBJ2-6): SAVISQKPSRDICQRGTSLTIQCQVDSQVTMMFWYRQQPGQSLTLIATANQGSEATYESGFVIDKFPISRPNLTFSTLTVSNMSPEDSSIYLCSVTGTGAAGANVLTFGAGSRLTVL.

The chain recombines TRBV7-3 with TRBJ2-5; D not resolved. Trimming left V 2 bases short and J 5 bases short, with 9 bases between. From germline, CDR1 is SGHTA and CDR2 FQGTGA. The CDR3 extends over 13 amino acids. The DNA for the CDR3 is TGTGCCAGCAGCTTAGGCGTGATGGAGACCCAGTACTTC. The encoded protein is CASSLGVMETQYF.

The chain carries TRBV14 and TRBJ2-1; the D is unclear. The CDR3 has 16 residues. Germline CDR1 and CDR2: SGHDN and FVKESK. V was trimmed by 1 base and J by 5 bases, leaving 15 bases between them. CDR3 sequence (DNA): TGTGCCAGCAGCCAAGTTGCAGGTACTCTGAACAATGAGCAGTTCTTC. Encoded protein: CASSQVAGTLNNEQFF.

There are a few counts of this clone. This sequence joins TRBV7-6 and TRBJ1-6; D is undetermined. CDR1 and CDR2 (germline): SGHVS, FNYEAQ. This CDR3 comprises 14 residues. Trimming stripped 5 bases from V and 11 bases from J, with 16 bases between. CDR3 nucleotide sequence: TGTGCCAGCAGCCCCGCCCCTGGAAGGACACCCCTCCACTTT. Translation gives CASSPAPGRTPLHF.

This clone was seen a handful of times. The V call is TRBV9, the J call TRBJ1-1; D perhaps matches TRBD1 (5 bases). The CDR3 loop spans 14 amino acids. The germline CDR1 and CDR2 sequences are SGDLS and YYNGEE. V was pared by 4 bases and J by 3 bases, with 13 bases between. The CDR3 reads CASSPRRGDTEAFF. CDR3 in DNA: TGTGCCAGCAGCCCTCGTAGAGGGGACACTGAAGCTTTCTTT.

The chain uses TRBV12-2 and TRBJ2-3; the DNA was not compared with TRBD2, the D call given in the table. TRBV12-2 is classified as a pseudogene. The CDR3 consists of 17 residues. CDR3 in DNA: TGTGCAAGTCGCTATAAGAATGGCGGGGGGGCCACAGATACGCAGTATTTT. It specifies CASRYKNGGGATDTQYF.

Written as DNA, the CDR3 is TGTGCCAGCAGCCTCAAGAAGTACGAGCAGTACTTC. As protein: CASSLKKYEQYF. The chain recombines TRBV11-3 with TRBJ2-7; D unclear. This CDR3 spans 12 amino acids. Germline V CDR1 and CDR2: SGHNT, YENEEA. V lost 5 bases to trimming and J lost 4 bases, with 9 bases between them.

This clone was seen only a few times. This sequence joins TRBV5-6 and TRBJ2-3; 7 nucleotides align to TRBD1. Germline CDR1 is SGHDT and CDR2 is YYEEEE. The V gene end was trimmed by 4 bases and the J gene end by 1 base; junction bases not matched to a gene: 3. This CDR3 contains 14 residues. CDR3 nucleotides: TGTGCCAGCAGCCCCGGGACAGGCACAGATACGCAGTATTTT. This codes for CASSPGTGTDTQYF.

The CDR3 DNA reads TGTGCCAGCACTTCATTCCTGGGTAGGGAGGGCGGCTACACCTTC. Its translation: CASTSFLGREGGYTF. The chain couples TRBV27 to TRBJ1-2, with D unclear. CDR3 size: 15 residues. V lost 7 bases and J 8 bases, leaving 23 bases between the germline ends. Germline V lookup: CDR1 MNHEY, CDR2 SMNVEV (reference sequence).

The CDR3 DNA reads as TGTGCCAGCGGACTTAGCCAGGGGGCCGGAGAGACCCAGTACTTC. Its protein product is CASGLSQGAGETQYF. This rearrangement joins TRBV7-2 to TRBJ2-5, with TRBD1 matching over 8 bases. This CDR3 is built from 15 residues. V gave up 8 bases and J gave up 4 bases; unmatched junction bases: 12. Germline values: CDR1 SGHTA, CDR2 FQGNSA.

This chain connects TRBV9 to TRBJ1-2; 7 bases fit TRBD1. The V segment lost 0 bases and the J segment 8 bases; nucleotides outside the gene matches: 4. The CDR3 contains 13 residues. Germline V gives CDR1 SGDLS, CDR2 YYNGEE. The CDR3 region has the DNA TGTGCCAGCAGCGTAGAGGCAGGGGGAGGCTACACCTTC. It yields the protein CASSVEAGGGYTF.

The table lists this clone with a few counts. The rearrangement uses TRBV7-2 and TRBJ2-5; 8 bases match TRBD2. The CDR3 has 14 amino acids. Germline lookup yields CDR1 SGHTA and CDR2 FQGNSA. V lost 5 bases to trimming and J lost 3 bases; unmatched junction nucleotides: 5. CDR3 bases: TGTGCCAGCAGCCGACTGGGACTAGAAGAGACCCAGTACTTC. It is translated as CASSRLGLEETQYF.